This is a list of T cell receptor beta chains from one sample in a study of shared clonotypes between healthy human individuals. The data were produced by immunoSEQ multiplex PCR, yet TCRdb's version contains in-frame clones alone and is incomplete. The sample has about 2.3 million clones, approximately 93% seen once. The sequenced sample consisted of naive CD4+ T cells from PBMCs. These receptors were obtained from a man between 18 and 35 years old in good health. Some clones in this sample may be carry-over from other donors' samples. The CDR3 runs from the conserved cysteine through the conserved F or W. The order of the fields is V gene, D gene, J gene, clone size, CDR3 protein, CDR3 DNA. D genes are given only for firm matches. Rows give clone size only sometimes, using once, few, many, or a class for an expanded clone.

v_call: TRBV7-7
d_call: NA
j_call: TRBJ2-2
clone_size: NA
cdr3_aa: CASSLDGAGELFF
cdr3_nt: TGTGCCAGCAGCTTAGATGGGGCGGGGGAGCTGTTTTTT

v_call: TRBV7-2
d_call: TRBD1
j_call: TRBJ2-1
clone_size: once
cdr3_aa: CASSQDRYEQFF
cdr3_nt: TGTGCCAGCAGCCAGGACAGGTATGAGCAGTTCTTC

v_call: TRBV5-1
d_call: NA
j_call: TRBJ1-2
clone_size: few
cdr3_aa: CASSREVYTF
cdr3_nt: TGCGCCAGCAGCAGGGAAGTCTACACCTTC

v_call: TRBV28
d_call: NA
j_call: TRBJ2-1
clone_size: NA
cdr3_aa: CASSFETVNEQFF
cdr3_nt: TGTGCCAGCAGTTTTGAGACAGTCAATGAGCAGTTCTTC

v_call: TRBV9
d_call: TRBD1
j_call: TRBJ1-2
clone_size: NA
cdr3_aa: CASSVGDRVYGYTF
cdr3_nt: TGTGCCAGCAGCGTAGGGGACAGGGTCTATGGCTACACCTTC

v_call: TRBV5-1
d_call: TRBD1
j_call: TRBJ2-1
clone_size: NA
cdr3_aa: CASSTRDRGLDEQFF
cdr3_nt: TGCGCCAGCAGCACCCGGGACAGGGGGTTGGATGAGCAGTTCTTC

v_call: TRBV7-2
d_call: NA
j_call: TRBJ1-2
clone_size: NA
cdr3_aa: CASSRDRNYGYTF
cdr3_nt: TGTGCCAGCAGCCGCGACAGGAACTATGGCTACACCTTC

v_call: TRBV6-5
d_call: TRBD2
j_call: TRBJ2-2
clone_size: NA
cdr3_aa: CASRNRGLVTGELFF
cdr3_nt: TGTGCCAGCAGAAACCGGGGACTAGTAACCGGGGAGCTGTTTTTT

v_call: TRBV9
d_call: NA
j_call: TRBJ2-2
clone_size: NA
cdr3_aa: CASSREAGQNTGELFF
cdr3_nt: TGTGCCAGCAGCAGAGAAGCGGGACAGAACACCGGGGAGCTGTTTTTT

v_call: TRBV5-1
d_call: TRBD1
j_call: TRBJ1-2
clone_size: NA
cdr3_aa: CASKQGQGVAGYGYTF
cdr3_nt: TGCGCCAGCAAACAGGGACAGGGCGTGGCGGGCTATGGCTACACCTTC

v_call: TRBV7-3
d_call: NA
j_call: TRBJ2-3
clone_size: NA
cdr3_aa: CASSPPGTDTQYF
cdr3_nt: TGTGCCAGCAGCCCTCCGGGAACAGATACGCAGTATTTT

v_call: TRBV7-9
d_call: NA
j_call: TRBJ1-1
clone_size: NA
cdr3_aa: CASSSSHSGMNTEAFF
cdr3_nt: TGTGCCAGCAGCTCAAGCCACTCAGGGATGAACACTGAAGCTTTCTTT

v_call: TRBV6-1
d_call: NA
j_call: TRBJ2-7
clone_size: NA
cdr3_aa: CASSGGMFPYEQYF
cdr3_nt: TGTGCCAGCAGTGGAGGTATGTTTCCCTACGAGCAGTACTTC

v_call: TRBV5-1
d_call: TRBD1
j_call: TRBJ2-5
clone_size: NA
cdr3_aa: CASSGATGGAETQYF
cdr3_nt: TGCGCCAGCAGCGGAGCAACAGGGGGCGCCGAGACCCAGTACTTC

v_call: TRBV28
d_call: NA
j_call: TRBJ2-7
clone_size: NA
cdr3_aa: CASSPAGATYEQYF
cdr3_nt: TGTGCCAGCAGCCCGGCGGGGGCTACCTACGAGCAGTACTTC

v_call: TRBV19
d_call: NA
j_call: TRBJ1-5
clone_size: NA
cdr3_aa: CASRSIGGNQPQHF
cdr3_nt: TGTGCCAGTAGGTCAATCGGTGGCAATCAGCCCCAGCATTTT

v_call: TRBV7-3
d_call: TRBD1
j_call: TRBJ2-7
clone_size: NA
cdr3_aa: CASSLKWTGYSYEQYF
cdr3_nt: TGTGCCAGCAGCTTAAAATGGACAGGCTACTCCTACGAGCAGTACTTC

v_call: TRBV7-8
d_call: TRBD2
j_call: TRBJ2-2
clone_size: NA
cdr3_aa: CASSPREGGTGELFF
cdr3_nt: TGTGCCAGCAGCCCTAGGGAGGGTGGCACCGGGGAGCTGTTTTTT

v_call: TRBV7-9
d_call: TRBD1
j_call: TRBJ1-2
clone_size: NA
cdr3_aa: CASSSDREVLGYYGYTF
cdr3_nt: TGTGCCAGCAGCTCCGACAGGGAGGTTTTGGGATACTATGGCTACACCTTC

v_call: TRBV18
d_call: TRBD1
j_call: TRBJ2-7
clone_size: NA
cdr3_aa: CASSPGQGLTYEQYF
cdr3_nt: TGTGCCAGCTCCCCGGGACAGGGGTTAACCTACGAGCAGTACTTC

v_call: TRBV5-1
d_call: NA
j_call: TRBJ1-1
clone_size: NA
cdr3_aa: CASSPSGMNTEAFF
cdr3_nt: TGCGCCAGCAGCCCTTCAGGAATGAACACTGAAGCTTTCTTT

v_call: TRBV28
d_call: TRBD1
j_call: TRBJ1-4
clone_size: NA
cdr3_aa: CASSPGTGGEKLFF
cdr3_nt: TGTGCCAGCAGTCCAGGGACAGGTGGCGAAAAACTGTTTTTT

v_call: TRBV6-6
d_call: NA
j_call: TRBJ2-5
clone_size: NA
cdr3_aa: CASSLRQPNYELYF
cdr3_nt: TGTGCCAGCAGCCTTAGACAGCCTAATTACGAGCTGTACTTC

v_call: TRBV6-1
d_call: TRBD2
j_call: TRBJ2-1
clone_size: NA
cdr3_aa: CASSGLAGVLNEQFF
cdr3_nt: TGTGCCAGCAGTGGTCTAGCGGGAGTTCTGAATGAGCAGTTCTTC

v_call: TRBV27
d_call: NA
j_call: TRBJ2-7
clone_size: NA
cdr3_aa: CASSLKREIYEQYF
cdr3_nt: TGTGCCAGCAGTTTGAAGCGAGAGATTTACGAGCAGTACTTC

v_call: TRBV18
d_call: TRBD1
j_call: TRBJ1-2
clone_size: NA
cdr3_aa: CASSPSWDRGLSGYTF
cdr3_nt: TGTGCCAGCTCACCTTCTTGGGACAGGGGGCTAAGTGGCTACACCTTC

v_call: TRBV18
d_call: NA
j_call: TRBJ1-5
clone_size: NA
cdr3_aa: CASSPQGREPQHF
cdr3_nt: TGTGCCAGCTCACCCCAAGGGCGAGAGCCCCAGCATTTT

v_call: TRBV6-5
d_call: NA
j_call: TRBJ2-4
clone_size: few
cdr3_aa: CASTGLAKNIQYF
cdr3_nt: TGTGCCAGCACTGGACTAGCCAAAAACATTCAGTACTTC

v_call: TRBV6-5
d_call: NA
j_call: TRBJ1-1
clone_size: NA
cdr3_aa: CASSYVHSAAEAFF
cdr3_nt: TGTGCCAGCAGTTACGTTCATTCAGCGGCTGAAGCTTTCTTT

v_call: TRBV7-2
d_call: NA
j_call: TRBJ2-5
clone_size: NA
cdr3_aa: CASSLAIGASQETQYF
cdr3_nt: TGTGCCAGCAGCTTAGCCATAGGAGCGAGTCAAGAGACCCAGTACTTC

v_call: TRBV11-3
d_call: NA
j_call: TRBJ1-5
clone_size: NA
cdr3_aa: CASSTQGGSNQPQHF
cdr3_nt: TGTGCCAGCAGCACACAGGGAGGAAGCAATCAGCCCCAGCATTTT

v_call: TRBV5-1
d_call: TRBD2
j_call: TRBJ2-3
clone_size: NA
cdr3_aa: CASSSLPGLAGGTDTQYF
cdr3_nt: TGCGCCAGCAGCTCCTTACCTGGACTAGCGGGAGGAACAGATACGCAGTATTTT

v_call: TRBV28
d_call: TRBD2
j_call: TRBJ2-1
clone_size: once
cdr3_aa: CASSWAGGPREQFF
cdr3_nt: TGTGCCAGCAGTTGGGCGGGAGGGCCTCGTGAGCAGTTCTTC

v_call: TRBV5-1
d_call: TRBD1
j_call: TRBJ1-4
clone_size: NA
cdr3_aa: CASSGDRGRGEKLFF
cdr3_nt: TGCGCCAGCAGCGGGGACAGGGGGCGCGGTGAAAAACTGTTTTTT

v_call: TRBV9
d_call: NA
j_call: TRBJ1-5
clone_size: NA
cdr3_aa: CASSVDGRPGSGQPQHF
cdr3_nt: TGTGCCAGCAGCGTAGATGGACGTCCCGGCAGCGGTCAGCCCCAGCATTTT

v_call: TRBV30
d_call: NA
j_call: TRBJ1-2
clone_size: NA
cdr3_aa: CAWSRGNYGYTF
cdr3_nt: TGTGCCTGGAGTCGGGGTAACTATGGCTACACCTTC

v_call: TRBV28
d_call: NA
j_call: TRBJ1-2
clone_size: NA
cdr3_aa: CASSSTSSGAYPPYGYTF
cdr3_nt: TGTGCCAGCAGTTCCACATCATCCGGGGCCTACCCGCCCTATGGCTACACCTTC

v_call: TRBV28
d_call: TRBD1
j_call: TRBJ1-2
clone_size: once
cdr3_aa: CASRISGGAGGYTF
cdr3_nt: TGTGCCAGCAGGATATCAGGGGGCGCGGGTGGCTACACCTTC

v_call: TRBV29-1
d_call: TRBD2
j_call: TRBJ2-1
clone_size: NA
cdr3_aa: CSVDQGLAGGYNEQFF
cdr3_nt: TGCAGCGTTGACCAAGGACTAGCGGGAGGGTACAATGAGCAGTTCTTC

v_call: TRBV5-1
d_call: TRBD1
j_call: TRBJ2-7
clone_size: NA
cdr3_aa: CASSLGTGGEQYF
cdr3_nt: TGCGCCAGCAGCTTGGGAACAGGGGGCGAGCAGTACTTC

v_call: TRBV2
d_call: NA
j_call: TRBJ1-2
clone_size: few
cdr3_aa: CASSRDSYGYTF
cdr3_nt: TGTGCCAGCAGTCGGGATAGCTATGGCTACACCTTC

v_call: TRBV5-1
d_call: TRBD1
j_call: TRBJ1-3
clone_size: NA
cdr3_aa: CASREQGTGNTIYF
cdr3_nt: TGCGCCAGCAGGGAACAGGGGACAGGAAACACCATATATTTT

v_call: TRBV14
d_call: NA
j_call: TRBJ2-7
clone_size: NA
cdr3_aa: CASSQAYQAGQYF
cdr3_nt: TGTGCCAGCAGCCAAGCTTACCAGGCGGGGCAGTACTTC

v_call: TRBV6-1
d_call: TRBD2
j_call: TRBJ2-3
clone_size: NA
cdr3_aa: CASQSGGSQDTQYF
cdr3_nt: TGTGCCAGCCAGAGTGGCGGGAGCCAAGATACGCAGTATTTT

v_call: TRBV6-1
d_call: NA
j_call: TRBJ1-2
clone_size: NA
cdr3_aa: CASVRERVNYGYTF
cdr3_nt: TGTGCCAGCGTCCGGGAGCGGGTGAACTATGGCTACACCTTC

v_call: TRBV30
d_call: TRBD1
j_call: TRBJ2-7
clone_size: once
cdr3_aa: CAWSAWGQGPYEQYF
cdr3_nt: TGTGCCTGGAGTGCTTGGGGACAGGGTCCCTACGAGCAGTACTTC

v_call: TRBV10-3
d_call: NA
j_call: TRBJ2-7
clone_size: NA
cdr3_aa: CAISEGPTDHEQYF
cdr3_nt: TGTGCCATCAGTGAGGGCCCGACAGACCACGAGCAGTACTTC

v_call: TRBV28
d_call: NA
j_call: TRBJ2-2
clone_size: NA
cdr3_aa: CASSLLTGRRELFF
cdr3_nt: TGTGCCAGCAGTTTGTTAACAGGGAGGCGGGAGCTGTTTTTT

v_call: TRBV10-1
d_call: TRBD2
j_call: TRBJ2-7
clone_size: once
cdr3_aa: CASSDRGRATVHEQYF
cdr3_nt: TGCGCCAGCAGTGATCGCGGGAGGGCGACGGTCCACGAGCAGTACTTC